The entry below describes one T cell receptor beta chain. Its cognate antigen is unknown. This table comes from immunoSEQ multiplex PCR, and its TCRdb copy is limited to in-frame clones, with some not included. The sample consists of more than 500,000 clones, about 96% of them appearing once. The data stem from a study of shared clonotypes between healthy human individuals. Study-wide results and caveats: Generally, naive subsets (rather than memory subsets) showed larger estimated richness.

Germline V gives CDR1 MNHEY, CDR2 SVGAGI. The CDR3 has 14 residues. V lost 6 bases, J lost 9 bases, and 9 bases stayed unmatched. Source material: naive CD4+ T cells sorted from blood. Subset indicated: CD45RA+ positively selected. J is TRBJ2-7 and V is TRBV6-5; 12 positions match TRBD2. The receptor was isolated from a young woman in good health. CDR3 sequence (DNA): TGTGCCAGCAGACCCCTAGCGGGAGGGCCCGTGCAGTACTTC. As protein: CASRPLAGGPVQYF.